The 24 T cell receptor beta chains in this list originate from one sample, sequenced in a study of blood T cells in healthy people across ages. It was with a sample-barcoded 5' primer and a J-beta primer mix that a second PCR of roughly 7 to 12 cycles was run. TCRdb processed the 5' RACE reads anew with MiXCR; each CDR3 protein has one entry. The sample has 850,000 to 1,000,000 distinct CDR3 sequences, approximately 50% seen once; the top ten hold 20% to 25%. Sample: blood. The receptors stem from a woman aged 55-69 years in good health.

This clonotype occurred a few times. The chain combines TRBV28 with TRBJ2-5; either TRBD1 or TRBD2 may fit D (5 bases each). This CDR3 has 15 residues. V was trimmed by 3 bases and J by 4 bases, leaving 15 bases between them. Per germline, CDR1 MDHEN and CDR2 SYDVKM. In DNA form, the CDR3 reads TGTGCCAGCAGTTTCTTACGGGGCCCGGTAGAGACCCAGTACTTC. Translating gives CASSFLRGPVETQYF.

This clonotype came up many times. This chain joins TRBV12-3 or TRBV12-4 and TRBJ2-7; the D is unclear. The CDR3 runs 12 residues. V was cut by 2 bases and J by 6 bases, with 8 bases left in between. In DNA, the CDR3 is TGTGCCAGCAGTTTATTTGGTGGCGAGCAGTACTTC. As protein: CASSLFGGEQYF.

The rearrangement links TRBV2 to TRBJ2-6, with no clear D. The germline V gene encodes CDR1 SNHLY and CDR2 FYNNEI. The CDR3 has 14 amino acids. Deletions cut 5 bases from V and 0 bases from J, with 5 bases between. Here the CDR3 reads CASSQRSGANVLTF. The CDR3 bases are TGTGCCAGCAGTCAGCGCTCTGGGGCCAACGTCCTGACTTTC.

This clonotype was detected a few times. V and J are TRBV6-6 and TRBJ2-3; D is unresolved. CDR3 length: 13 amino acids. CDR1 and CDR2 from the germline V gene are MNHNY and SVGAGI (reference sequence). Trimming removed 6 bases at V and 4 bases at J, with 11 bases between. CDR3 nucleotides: TGTGCCAGCAGAGACCTCAGACCAGATACGCAGTATTTT. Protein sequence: CASRDLRPDTQYF.

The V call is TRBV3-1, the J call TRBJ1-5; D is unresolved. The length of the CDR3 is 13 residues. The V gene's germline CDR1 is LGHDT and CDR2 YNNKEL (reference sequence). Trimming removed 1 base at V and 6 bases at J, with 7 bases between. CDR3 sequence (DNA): TGTGCCAGCAGCCAAGGTGTGGCTCAGCCCCAGCATTTT. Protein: CASSQGVAQPQHF.

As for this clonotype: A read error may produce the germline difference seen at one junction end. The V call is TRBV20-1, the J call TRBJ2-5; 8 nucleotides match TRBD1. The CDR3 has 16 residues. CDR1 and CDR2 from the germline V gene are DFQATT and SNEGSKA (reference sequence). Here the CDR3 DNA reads TGCAGTGCTACCGCCCTAGGCAGGGGGCATGAAGAGACTCAGTACTTC. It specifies CSATALGRGHEETQYF.

This CDR3 reads CASSTMDRGHGYTF. As DNA, the CDR3 is TGTGCCAGCAGCACGATGGACAGGGGGCATGGCTACACCTTC. The V call is TRBV6-5, the J call TRBJ1-2, with 11 bases that match TRBD1. Germline CDR1 and CDR2: MNHEY and SVGAGI. The CDR3 has 14 residues. V lost 6 bases to trimming and J lost 6 bases; unmatched junction nucleotides: 6.

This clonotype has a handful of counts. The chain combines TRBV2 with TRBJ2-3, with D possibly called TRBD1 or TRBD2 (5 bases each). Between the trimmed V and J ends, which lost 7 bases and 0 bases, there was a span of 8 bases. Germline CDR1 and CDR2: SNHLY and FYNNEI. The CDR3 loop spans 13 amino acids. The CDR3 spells CASTWGSTDTQYF. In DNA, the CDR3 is TGTGCCAGCACTTGGGGGAGCACAGATACGCAGTATTTT.

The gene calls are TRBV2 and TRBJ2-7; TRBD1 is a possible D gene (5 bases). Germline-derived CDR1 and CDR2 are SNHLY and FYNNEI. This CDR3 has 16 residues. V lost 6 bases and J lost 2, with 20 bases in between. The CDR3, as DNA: TGTGCCAGCAGAGACACCACAGGAACCAAGGCCTACGAGCAGTACTTC. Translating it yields CASRDTTGTKAYEQYF.

The CDR3 DNA reads as TGCGCCAGCAGCCCCGGACAGCCGATAGGGGGTGGCTACACCTTC. It encodes CASSPGQPIGGGYTF. This rearrangement joins TRBV5-1 to TRBJ1-2, with D maybe TRBD1 (6 bases). The V end lost 4 bases, the J end lost 7 bases, and 20 bases lay between the germline ends. CDR3 length equals 15 residues. Per germline, CDR1 SGHRS and CDR2 YFSETQ. Looking up the rest from reference TRBV5-1 and TRBJ1-2 gives the full variable domain: KAGVTQTPRYLIKTRGQQVTLSCSPISGHRSVSWYQQTPGQGLQFLFEYFSETQRNKGNFPGRFSGRQFSNSRSEMNVSTLELGDSALYLCASSPGQPIGGGYTFGSGTRLTVV.

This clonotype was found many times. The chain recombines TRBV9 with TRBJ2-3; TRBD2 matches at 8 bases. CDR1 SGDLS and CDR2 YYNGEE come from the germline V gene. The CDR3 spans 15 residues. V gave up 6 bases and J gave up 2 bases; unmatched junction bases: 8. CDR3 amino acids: CASTLTGGDTDTQYF. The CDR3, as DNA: TGTGCCAGCACCTTAACGGGAGGGGACACAGATACGCAGTATTTT.

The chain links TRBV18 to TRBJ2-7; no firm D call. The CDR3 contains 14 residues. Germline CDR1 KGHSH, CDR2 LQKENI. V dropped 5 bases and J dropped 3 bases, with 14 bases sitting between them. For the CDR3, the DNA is TGTGCCAGCTCAGTCGGACCCGAAGGCTACGAGCAGTACTTC. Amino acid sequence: CASSVGPEGYEQYF.

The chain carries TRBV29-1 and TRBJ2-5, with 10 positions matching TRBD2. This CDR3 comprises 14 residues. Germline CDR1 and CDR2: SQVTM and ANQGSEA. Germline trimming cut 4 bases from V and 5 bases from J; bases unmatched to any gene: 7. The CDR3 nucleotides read TGCAGCGTTGTTTCTAGCGGGAGCGGGGAGACCCAGTACTTC. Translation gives CSVVSSGSGETQYF.

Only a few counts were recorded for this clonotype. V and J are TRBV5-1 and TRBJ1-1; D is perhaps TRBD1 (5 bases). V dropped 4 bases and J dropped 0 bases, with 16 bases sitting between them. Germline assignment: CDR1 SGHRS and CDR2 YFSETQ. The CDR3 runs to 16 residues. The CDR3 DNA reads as TGCGCCAGCAGCCCGGGTGAGGGGAGGATGAACACTGAAGCTTTCTTT. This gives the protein CASSPGEGRMNTEAFF. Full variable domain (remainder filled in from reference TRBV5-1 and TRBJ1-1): KAGVTQTPRYLIKTRGQQVTLSCSPISGHRSVSWYQQTPGQGLQFLFEYFSETQRNKGNFPGRFSGRQFSNSRSEMNVSTLELGDSALYLCASSPGEGRMNTEAFFGQGTRLTVV.

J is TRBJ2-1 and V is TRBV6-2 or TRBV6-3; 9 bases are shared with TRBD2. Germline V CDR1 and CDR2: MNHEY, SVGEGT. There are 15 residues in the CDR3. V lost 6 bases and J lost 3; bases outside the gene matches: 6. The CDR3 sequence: CASRKTSGYYNEQFF. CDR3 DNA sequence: TGTGCCAGCAGAAAGACTAGCGGTTACTACAATGAGCAGTTCTTC.

The CDR3 nucleotides are TGTGCCAGCAGCGACACCGGGACAGGGAATTCTGCTTTCTTT. Protein sequence: CASSDTGTGNSAFF. The chain combines TRBV7-9 with TRBJ1-1; TRBD1 matches at 9 bases. Germline V gives CDR1 SEHNR, CDR2 FQNEAQ (reference sequence). This CDR3 contains 14 residues. Trimming removed 5 bases from V and 11 bases from J; junction bases left unmatched: 12.

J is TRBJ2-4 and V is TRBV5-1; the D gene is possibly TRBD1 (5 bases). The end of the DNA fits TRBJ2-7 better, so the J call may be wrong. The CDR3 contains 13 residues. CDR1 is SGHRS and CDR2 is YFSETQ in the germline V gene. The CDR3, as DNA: TGCGCCAGCAGCCGGGTCGTCGACAGCGAGCAGTACTTC. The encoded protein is CASSRVVDSEQYF.

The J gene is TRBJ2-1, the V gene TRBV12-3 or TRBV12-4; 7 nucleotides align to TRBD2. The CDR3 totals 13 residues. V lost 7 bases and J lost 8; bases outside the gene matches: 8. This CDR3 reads CASNHLREYEQFF. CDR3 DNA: TGTGCCAGCAACCATCTGCGGGAGTATGAGCAGTTCTTC.

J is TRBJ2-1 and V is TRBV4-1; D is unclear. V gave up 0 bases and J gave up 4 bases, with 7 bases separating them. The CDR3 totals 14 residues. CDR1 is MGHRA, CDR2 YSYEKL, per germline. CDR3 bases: TGCGCCAGCAGCCAAGATCCCAGTTACAATGAGCAGTTCTTC. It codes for CASSQDPSYNEQFF.

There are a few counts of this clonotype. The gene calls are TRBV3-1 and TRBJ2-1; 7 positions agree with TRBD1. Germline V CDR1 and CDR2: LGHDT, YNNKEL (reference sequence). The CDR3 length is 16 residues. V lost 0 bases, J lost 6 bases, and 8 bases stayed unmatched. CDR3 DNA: TGTGCCAGCAGCCAAGAGGGGACAGCCATCCCCAATGAGCAGTTCTTC. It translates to CASSQEGTAIPNEQFF.

The CDR3 is CASSRGLAGARQYQETQYF. DNA for the CDR3: TGTGCCAGCAGTCGGGGACTAGCGGGGGCGAGGCAGTACCAAGAGACCCAGTACTTC. This chain connects TRBV28 to TRBJ2-5; 14 bases agree with TRBD2. The V segment lost 5 bases and the J segment 0 bases; nucleotides outside the gene matches: 11. The CDR3 consists of 19 residues. CDR1 and CDR2 (germline): MDHEN, SYDVKM.

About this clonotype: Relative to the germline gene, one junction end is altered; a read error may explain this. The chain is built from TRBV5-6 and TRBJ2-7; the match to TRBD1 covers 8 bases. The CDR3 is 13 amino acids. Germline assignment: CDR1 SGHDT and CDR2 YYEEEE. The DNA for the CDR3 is TGTGCCCGCAGCTTGGACAGGGCTTTCGAGCAGTACTTC. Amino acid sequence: CARSLDRAFEQYF.

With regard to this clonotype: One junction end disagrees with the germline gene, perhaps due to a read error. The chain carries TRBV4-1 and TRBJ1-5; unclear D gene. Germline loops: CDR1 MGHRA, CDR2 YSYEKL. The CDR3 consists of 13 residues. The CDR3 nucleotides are TGCGCCAGCATCCAAGATCCGAGGTGGCCCCAGCATTTT. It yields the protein CASIQDPRWPQHF.

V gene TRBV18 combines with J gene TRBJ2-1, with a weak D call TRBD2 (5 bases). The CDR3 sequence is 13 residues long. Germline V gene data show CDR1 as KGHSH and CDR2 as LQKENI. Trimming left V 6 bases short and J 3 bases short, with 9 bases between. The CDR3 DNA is TGTGCCAGCTCTCCCGGGATCTACAATGAGCAGTTCTTC. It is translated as CASSPGIYNEQFF.